The 28 T cell receptor beta chains below were found in one sample sequenced in a study of CD8 T cells in ankylosing spondylitis (dated by TCRdb to about 2017). Broad study findings and their caveats: A TCR beta motif of several highly homologous amino acid variants appeared characteristic of blood from ankylosing spondylitis patients.

To prepare the library, 5' RACE was applied. Sequencing used an Illumina HiSeq 2500. TCRdb trimmed the raw reads at Q25, called clones with MiXCR and kept productive beta chains. Rows are combined by CDR3 protein, so each entry shows the most common genes and DNA. The sample table contains around 890,000 distinct CDR3 sequences; only one count was recorded for roughly 10% of them. The ten most abundant clones make up 0.51% of the sample. The antigens these receptors bind are not known. The material sequenced was blood, either unsorted or a sorted T cell fraction (not recorded which). These receptors were obtained from a male donor with ankylosing spondylitis.

The chain joins TRBV15 to TRBJ2-1; 8 bases fit TRBD2. From germline, CDR1 is LNHNV and CDR2 YYDKDF (reference sequence). The CDR3 consists of 14 residues. Losses at the gene ends were 11 bases for V and 0 bases for J; bases not matched to a gene: 6. CDR3 in DNA: TGTGCCGCCGAGAGCGGGAGCTCCTACAATGAGCAGTTCTTC. Protein sequence: CAAESGSSYNEQFF.

There are many counts of this clonotype. V is TRBV20-1 and J is TRBJ1-1, with TRBD1 matching over 9 bases. The CDR3 runs 13 residues. The germline gives CDR1 DFQATT, CDR2 SNEGSKA (reference sequence). V shed 6 bases and J 0 bases; nucleotides not matched to a gene: 2. CDR3 sequence reads: CSADRGMNTEAFF. In DNA form, the CDR3 reads TGCAGTGCAGACAGGGGGATGAACACTGAAGCTTTCTTT.

This chain connects TRBV7-9 to TRBJ2-5, with D possibly matching TRBD1 (5 bases). V lost 2 bases and J lost 1, with 11 bases in between. CDR1 SEHNR and CDR2 FQNEAQ come from the germline V gene (reference sequence). CDR3 length equals 15 residues. The CDR3 loop reads CASSLNTGLQETQYF. In nucleotides, the CDR3 is TGTGCCAGCAGCTTAAACACAGGCCTCCAAGAGACCCAGTACTTC.

This clonotype was seen ten or more times. The rearrangement joins TRBV29-1 to TRBJ1-1; D gene uncertain. The CDR3 extends over 12 amino acids. Trimming cost V 3 bases and J 1 base, with 6 bases left between them. CDR1 is SQVTM, CDR2 ANQGSEA, per germline. Here the CDR3 reads CSVEGSNTEAFF. The CDR3 DNA follows: TGCAGCGTTGAGGGCTCGAACACTGAAGCTTTCTTT.

V gene TRBV28 combines with J gene TRBJ1-4; D is unresolved. The CDR3 has 17 amino acids. Germline CDR1 is MDHEN and CDR2 is SYDVKM. V gave up 6 bases and J gave up 1 base, with 18 bases separating them. CDR3 coding DNA: TGTGCCAGCAGGAGTTCGAAAATTCGGGGAACTAATGAAAAACTGTTTTTT. Its protein product is CASRSSKIRGTNEKLFF.

The chain has TRBV5-1 and TRBJ2-1; 12 nucleotides match TRBD2. This CDR3 has 16 amino acids. The germline gives CDR1 SGHRS, CDR2 YFSETQ. The ends lost 0 bases at V and 4 bases at J; junction bases unmatched: 2. CDR3 protein: CASSLGTSGMYNEQFF. The CDR3 region has the DNA TGCGCCAGCAGCTTGGGGACTAGCGGGATGTACAATGAGCAGTTCTTC. Together with reference TRBV5-1 and TRBJ2-1, the CDR3 gives the full variable domain: KAGVTQTPRYLIKTRGQQVTLSCSPISGHRSVSWYQQTPGQGLQFLFEYFSETQRNKGNFPGRFSGRQFSNSRSEMNVSTLELGDSALYLCASSLGTSGMYNEQFFGPGTRLTVL.

Remarks on this clonotype: A read error may explain this, as a much larger clone is one base away. The J gene is TRBJ2-3, the V gene TRBV29-1; the match to TRBD2 covers 8 bases. The trim removed 3 bases at V and 8 bases at J, leaving 7 bases unmatched. This CDR3 has 13 residues. Germline V CDR1 and CDR2: SQVTM, ANQGSEA. Here the CDR3 reads CSVEAGGTPTQYF. The CDR3 nucleotides read TGCAGCGTTGAGGCGGGAGGCACGCCTACGCAGTATTTT.

The V and J genes are TRBV20-1 and TRBJ2-1; the D gene is possibly TRBD2 (5 bases). Trimming removed 5 bases from V and 2 bases from J, with 16 bases in between. Germline V gene data show CDR1 as DFQATT and CDR2 as SNEGSKA (reference sequence). The CDR3 spans 15 residues. The CDR3 DNA is TGCAGTGCTTTGACTACACGATCTCCCTACAATGAGCAGTTCTTC. Amino acids: CSALTTRSPYNEQFF.

The chain carries TRBV7-8 and TRBJ1-6; weak D call: TRBD1 (6 bases). Germline V lookup: CDR1 SGHVS, CDR2 FQNEAQ. This CDR3 contains 16 residues. V lost 2 bases, J lost 7 bases, and 15 bases lay in between. The CDR3 is CASSLFGRGQNSPLHF. The CDR3 bases are TGTGCCAGCAGCTTATTCGGGCGGGGGCAAAATTCACCCCTCCACTTT.

This clonotype was seen many times. V usage is TRBV7-2 and J usage is TRBJ2-1; the D gene is possibly TRBD2 (5 bases). V dropped 6 bases and J dropped 4 bases, with 10 bases sitting between them. This CDR3 region has 13 residues. Germline V gives CDR1 SGHTA, CDR2 FQGNSA. CDR3 in amino acids: CASSRTAYNEQFF. The CDR3 DNA reads as TGTGCCAGCAGTCGGACTGCTTACAATGAGCAGTTCTTC.

The chain is built from TRBV6-2 or TRBV6-3 and TRBJ2-3; D unclear. This CDR3 comprises 12 residues. The germline V gene has CDR1 MNHEY and CDR2 SVGEGT. The V and J ends lost 11 bases and 2 bases respectively, with 11 bases between them. Written as DNA, the CDR3 is TGTGCCGCCCGGACGAACACAGATACGCAGTATTTT. It translates to CAARTNTDTQYF.

There are a few counts of this clonotype. This chain's CDR3 is CASSFRLAGANEQFF. CDR3 DNA sequence: TGTGCCAGCAGCTTTAGACTAGCGGGAGCCAATGAGCAGTTCTTC. The rearrangement uses TRBV7-8 and TRBJ2-1; 12 bases are shared with TRBD2. CDR3 size: 15 residues. Losses at the gene ends were 3 bases for V and 6 bases for J; bases not matched to a gene: 3. In germline, CDR1 is SGHVS, CDR2 FQNEAQ.

The chain carries TRBV7-8 and TRBJ2-1, with 8 positions matching TRBD2. Losses at the gene ends were 3 bases for V and 0 bases for J; bases not matched to a gene: 4. The CDR3 loop spans 16 amino acids. Per germline, CDR1 SGHVS and CDR2 FQNEAQ. The chain's CDR3 is CASSFREGHSYNEQFF. CDR3 DNA sequence: TGTGCCAGCAGCTTTCGGGAGGGCCACTCCTACAATGAGCAGTTCTTC. Variable domain in full (rest from reference TRBV7-8 and TRBJ2-1): GAGVSQSPRYKVAKRGQDVALRCDPISGHVSLFWYQQALGQGPEFLTYFQNEAQLDKSGLPSDRFFAERPEGSVSTLKIQRTQQEDSAVYLCASSFREGHSYNEQFFGPGTRLTVL.

This clonotype was seen a few times. The chain recombines TRBV28 with TRBJ2-1; D is perhaps TRBD2 (6 bases). Trimming shortened V by 6 bases and J by 7 bases, and 13 bases separated the two germline ends. The CDR3 sequence is 13 residues long. Germline CDR1 MDHEN, CDR2 SYDVKM. Written as DNA, the CDR3 is TGTGCCAGCAGGGCGGCGGGGAGGAATGAGCAGTTCTTC. Translated: CASRAAGRNEQFF.

This clonotype turned up a few times. The gene calls are TRBV29-1 and TRBJ2-5; TRBD1 matches at 9 bases. V shed 8 bases and J 5 bases; nucleotides not matched to a gene: 12. The length of the CDR3 is 14 residues. The germline V gene has CDR1 SQVTM and CDR2 ANQGSEA. DNA of the CDR3: TGCAGCTCGAGGGACAGGGTTGATTCGGAGACCCAGTACTTC. It is translated as CSSRDRVDSETQYF.

This clonotype was detected a few times. This sequence joins TRBV20-1 and TRBJ2-3, with 14 bases that match TRBD2. The CDR3 extends over 15 amino acids. V dropped 6 bases and J dropped 5; count of bases not matched to a gene: 7. Germline V CDR1 and CDR2: DFQATT, SNEGSKA (reference sequence). CDR3: CSATGLAGGRDTQYF. CDR3 coding DNA: TGCAGTGCAACAGGACTAGCGGGGGGAAGAGATACGCAGTATTTT.

This clonotype was picked up a small number of times. The chain employs TRBV20-1 and TRBJ2-3; no definite D call. The CDR3 has 14 residues. The germline V gene encodes CDR1 DFQATT and CDR2 SNEGSKA (reference sequence). CDR3 DNA sequence: TGCGGTCTTCACCCGCGGCCCTACACAGATACGCAGTATTTT. Translated, it gives CGLHPRPYTDTQYF.

This clonotype showed up just a few times. CDR3: CASSDPKGALNTEAFF. The CDR3 DNA reads as TGTGCCAGCAGTGATCCCAAAGGGGCTCTGAACACTGAAGCTTTCTTT. The chain carries TRBV25-1 and TRBJ1-1, with D possibly TRBD1 on 5 matching bases. V was pared by 3 bases and J by 0 bases, with 14 bases between. This CDR3 comprises 16 residues. Per the germline V gene, CDR1 is MGHDK and CDR2 is SYGVNS.

This clonotype appeared a single time. This sequence joins TRBV6-1 and TRBJ2-2; no firm D call. This CDR3 spans 14 amino acids. The V gene lost 6 bases and the J gene lost 2 bases, with 10 bases spanning the gap. Looked up from germline, CDR1 is MNHNS and CDR2 is SASEGT. The DNA for the CDR3 is TGTGCCAGCAGCAACCCGGTCAACACCGGGGAGCTGTTTTTT. Translated, it gives CASSNPVNTGELFF.

In its sample, this clonotype was seen a few times. The genes are TRBV5-1 and TRBJ2-2; unclear D gene. CDR3 length equals 13 residues. V gave up 4 bases and J gave up 1 base, with 5 bases separating them. Looked up from germline, CDR1 is SGHRS and CDR2 is YFSETQ. This CDR3 reads CASSAENTGELFF. The CDR3 bases are TGCGCCAGCAGCGCAGAGAACACCGGGGAGCTGTTTTTT.

This chain uses TRBV27 with TRBJ2-5; TRBD1 is a possible D gene (7 bases). Germline loops: CDR1 MNHEY, CDR2 SMNVEV (reference sequence). The CDR3 totals 15 residues. Trimming pared 7 bases from V and 5 bases from J, leaving 20 bases between. The CDR3 DNA reads as TGTGCCAGCAACGCGGGACAGAATTTTGCGGAGACCCAGTACTTC. The encoded protein is CASNAGQNFAETQYF.

This clonotype has more than one count but fewer than ten. The rearrangement uses TRBV20-1 and TRBJ2-5; D is unresolved. CDR1 is DFQATT and CDR2 is SNEGSKA in the germline V gene (reference sequence). The CDR3 runs to 14 residues. The V end lost 4 bases, the J end lost 4 bases, and 16 bases lay between the germline ends. CDR3 loop: CSATSSRQGETQYF. The CDR3 DNA is TGCAGTGCTACGTCCAGCCGACAAGGAGAGACCCAGTACTTC.

Regarding this clonotype: The junction does not match germline at one end; this may be a read error. The chain employs TRBV25-1 and TRBJ1-2; the D gene is possibly TRBD1 (6 bases). The CDR3 totals 14 residues. Germline CDR1 reads MGHDK; CDR2 reads SYGVNS. CDR3 coding DNA: TGTGCCAGCACTGAAAGGGGGGGAGTGGGAGGCTACACCTTC. It encodes CASTERGGVGGYTF.

This sequence joins TRBV30 and TRBJ1-6; D gene uncertain. Looked up from germline, CDR1 is GTSNPN and CDR2 is SVGIG (reference sequence). V dropped 1 base and J dropped 7 bases, with 8 bases sitting between them. CDR3 length equals 13 residues. For the CDR3, the DNA is TGTGCCTGGAGTGATTTAGTAAATTCACCCCTCCACTTT. Protein product: CAWSDLVNSPLHF.

This clonotype was detected a few times. The chain recombines TRBV20-1 with TRBJ1-2; a weak D match, TRBD1 (5 bases). The CDR3 extends over 13 amino acids. Trimming left V 0 bases short and J 5 bases short, with 10 bases between. Germline CDR1 DFQATT, CDR2 SNEGSKA (reference sequence). CDR3 sequence reads: CSAREDSYYGYTF. DNA for the CDR3: TGCAGTGCTAGAGAAGACAGTTATTATGGCTACACCTTC.

This chain uses TRBV20-1 with TRBJ2-2; 10 bases map to TRBD2. The CDR3 consists of 16 residues. V was clipped by 0 bases and J by 4 bases; unmatched bases: 5. Germline loops: CDR1 DFQATT, CDR2 SNEGSKA (reference sequence). The CDR3 DNA is TGCAGTGCTAGAGATGGAGCGGGGGGGTCCACCGGGGAGCTGTTTTTT. This encodes CSARDGAGGSTGELFF.

This clonotype was detected only a few times. The genes are TRBV5-1 and TRBJ2-3; 8 positions agree with TRBD2. The CDR3 sequence is 15 residues long. The V gene end was trimmed by 1 base and the J gene end by 3 bases; junction bases not matched to a gene: 4. Germline V gene data show CDR1 as SGHRS and CDR2 as YFSETQ. CDR3 residues: CASSLPAGATDTQYF. CDR3 coding DNA: TGCGCCAGCAGCTTGCCAGCGGGAGCGACAGATACGCAGTATTTT.

This clonotype was recorded at least ten times. The rearrangement links TRBV20-1 to TRBJ2-1; possibly TRBD2 for D (6 bases). The germline CDR1 and CDR2 sequences are DFQATT and SNEGSKA (reference sequence). V lost 3 bases and J 8 bases, leaving 29 bases between the germline ends. This CDR3 has 18 amino acids. The CDR3 is CSASLLGRLWLSGDEQFF. Written as DNA, the CDR3 is TGCAGTGCTAGTCTCCTCGGGCGTCTATGGTTATCGGGGGATGAGCAGTTCTTC.